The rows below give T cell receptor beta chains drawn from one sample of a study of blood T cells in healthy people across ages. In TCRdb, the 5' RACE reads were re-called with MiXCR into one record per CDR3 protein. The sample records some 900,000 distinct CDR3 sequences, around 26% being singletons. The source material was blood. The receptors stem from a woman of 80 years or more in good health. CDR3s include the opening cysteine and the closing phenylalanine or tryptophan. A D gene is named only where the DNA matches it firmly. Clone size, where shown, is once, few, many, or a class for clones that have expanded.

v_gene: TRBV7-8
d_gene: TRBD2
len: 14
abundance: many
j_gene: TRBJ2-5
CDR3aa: CASSFGLAQETQYF
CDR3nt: TGTGCCAGCAGCTTCGGACTAGCGCAAGAGACCCAGTACTTC

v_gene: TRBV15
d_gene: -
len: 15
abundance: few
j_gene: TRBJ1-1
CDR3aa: CATSRDPGRDTEAFF
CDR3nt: TGTGCCACCAGCAGAGATCCAGGTCGGGACACTGAAGCTTTCTTT

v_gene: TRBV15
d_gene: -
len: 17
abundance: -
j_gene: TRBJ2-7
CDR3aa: CATSRDLGVRTAYEQYF
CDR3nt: TGTGCCACCAGCAGAGATCTAGGAGTCAGGACCGCCTACGAGCAGTACTTC

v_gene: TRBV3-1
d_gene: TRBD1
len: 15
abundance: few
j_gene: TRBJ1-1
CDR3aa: CASSAFTGDFTEAFF
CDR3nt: TGTGCCAGCAGCGCTTTTACAGGGGACTTCACTGAAGCTTTCTTT

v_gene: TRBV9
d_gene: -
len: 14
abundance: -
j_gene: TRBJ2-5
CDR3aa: CASSVEGRGETQYF
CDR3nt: TGTGCCAGCAGCGTTGAGGGGCGCGGAGAGACCCAGTACTTC

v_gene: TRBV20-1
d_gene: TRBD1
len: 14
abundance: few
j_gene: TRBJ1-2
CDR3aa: CSAPPSGTGNGYTF
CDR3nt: TGCAGTGCTCCACCCTCCGGGACAGGGAATGGCTACACCTTC

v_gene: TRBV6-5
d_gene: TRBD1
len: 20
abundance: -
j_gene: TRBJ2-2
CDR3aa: CASSYTGTGRLNTNTGELFF
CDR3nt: TGTGCCAGCAGTTACACCGGGACAGGCCGTTTAAACACAAACACCGGGGAGCTGTTTTTT

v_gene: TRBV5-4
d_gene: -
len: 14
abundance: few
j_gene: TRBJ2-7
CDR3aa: CASSTGHRDWEQYF
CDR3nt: TGTGCCAGCAGCACGGGACATAGGGACTGGGAGCAGTACTTC

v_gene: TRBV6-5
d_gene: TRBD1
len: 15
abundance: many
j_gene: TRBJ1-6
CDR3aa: CASRHPGQGGSPLHF
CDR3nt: TGTGCCAGCAGACACCCGGGACAGGGCGGGTCACCCCTCCACTTT

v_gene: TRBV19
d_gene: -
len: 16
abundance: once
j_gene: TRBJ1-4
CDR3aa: CASSIRSGAMDEKLFF
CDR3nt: TGTGCCAGTAGTATTAGGAGCGGAGCCATGGATGAAAAACTGTTTTTT

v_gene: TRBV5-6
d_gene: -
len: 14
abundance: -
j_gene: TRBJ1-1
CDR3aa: CASSGPGKSTEAFF
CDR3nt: TGTGCCAGCAGCGGGCCTGGGAAGTCGACTGAAGCTTTCTTT

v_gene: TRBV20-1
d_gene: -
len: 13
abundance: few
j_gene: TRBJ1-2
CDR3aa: CSPLGEFVGGYTF
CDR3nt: TGCAGCCCTTTGGGGGAGTTCGTTGGGGGCTACACCTTC

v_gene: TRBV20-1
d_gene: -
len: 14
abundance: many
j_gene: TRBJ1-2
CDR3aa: CSANDPGLTYGYTF
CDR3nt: TGCAGTGCTAACGACCCGGGGCTGACCTATGGCTACACCTTC

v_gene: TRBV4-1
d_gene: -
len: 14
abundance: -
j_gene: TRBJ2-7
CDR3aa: CASSASTGAYEQYF
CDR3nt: TGCGCCAGCAGCGCCTCGACAGGAGCCTACGAGCAGTACTTC

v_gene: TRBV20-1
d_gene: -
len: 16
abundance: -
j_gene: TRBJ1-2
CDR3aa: CSARDWGTLTNYGYTF
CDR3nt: TGCAGTGCTAGAGACTGGGGGACACTTACTAACTATGGCTACACCTTC

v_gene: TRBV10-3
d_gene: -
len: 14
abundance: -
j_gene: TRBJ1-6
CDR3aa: CAISYRQEDSPLHF
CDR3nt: TGTGCCATCAGTTACAGGCAAGAGGATTCACCCCTCCACTTT

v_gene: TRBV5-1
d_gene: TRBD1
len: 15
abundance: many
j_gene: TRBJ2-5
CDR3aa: CASSLTGVPAETQYF
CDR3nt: TGCGCCAGCAGCTTGACAGGGGTTCCGGCGGAGACCCAGTACTTC

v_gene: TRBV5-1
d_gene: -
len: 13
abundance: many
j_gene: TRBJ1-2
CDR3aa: CASGTDRNYGYTF
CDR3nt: TGCGCCAGCGGAACAGACAGAAACTATGGCTACACCTTC

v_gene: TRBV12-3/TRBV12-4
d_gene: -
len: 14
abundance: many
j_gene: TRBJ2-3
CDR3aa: CASLWGRSTDTQYF
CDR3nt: TGTGCCAGCCTCTGGGGCCGCAGCACAGATACGCAGTATTTT

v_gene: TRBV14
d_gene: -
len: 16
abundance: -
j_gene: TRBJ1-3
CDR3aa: CASSQGRLLFGNTIYF
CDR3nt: TGTGCCAGCAGCCAGGGTCGCCTATTATTTGGAAACACCATATATTTT

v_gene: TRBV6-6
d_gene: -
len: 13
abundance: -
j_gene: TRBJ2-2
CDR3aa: CASTHGSTGELFF
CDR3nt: TGTGCCAGCACCCACGGTAGTACCGGGGAGCTGTTTTTT

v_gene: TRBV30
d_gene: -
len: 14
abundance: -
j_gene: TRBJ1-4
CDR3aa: CAWSVLGDNEKLFF
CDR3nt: TGTGCCTGGAGTGTCTTGGGTGATAATGAAAAACTGTTTTTT

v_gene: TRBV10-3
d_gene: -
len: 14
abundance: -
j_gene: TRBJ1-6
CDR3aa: CAIGGGGGNSPLHF
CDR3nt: TGTGCCATCGGTGGTGGGGGCGGTAATTCACCCCTCCACTTT

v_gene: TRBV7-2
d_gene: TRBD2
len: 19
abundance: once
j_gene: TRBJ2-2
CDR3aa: CASSLGEASGVFNTGELFF
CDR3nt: TGTGCCAGCAGCTTAGGGGAGGCTAGCGGGGTCTTTAACACCGGGGAGCTGTTTTTT

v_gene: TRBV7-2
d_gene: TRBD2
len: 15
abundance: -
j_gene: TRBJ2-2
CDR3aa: CASSSTSGGTGELFF
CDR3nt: TGTGCCAGCAGCTCGACTAGCGGGGGGACCGGGGAGCTGTTTTTT

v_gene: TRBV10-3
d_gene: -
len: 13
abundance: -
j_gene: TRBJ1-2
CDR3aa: CAISERTDYGYTF
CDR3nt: TGTGCCATCAGTGAGAGGACAGACTATGGCTACACCTTC

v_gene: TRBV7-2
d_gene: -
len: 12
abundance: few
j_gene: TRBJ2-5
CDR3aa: CASSPLPETQYF
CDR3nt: TGTGCCAGCAGTCCCCTCCCAGAGACCCAGTACTTC

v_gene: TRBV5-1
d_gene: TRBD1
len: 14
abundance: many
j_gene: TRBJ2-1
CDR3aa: CASTTTGSHNEQFF
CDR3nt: TGCGCCAGCACTACGACAGGGTCCCACAATGAGCAGTTCTTC

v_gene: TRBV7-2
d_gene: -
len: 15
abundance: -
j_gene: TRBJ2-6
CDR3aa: CASSLANTGANVLTF
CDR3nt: TGTGCCAGCAGCTTAGCGAACACGGGGGCCAACGTCCTGACTTTC

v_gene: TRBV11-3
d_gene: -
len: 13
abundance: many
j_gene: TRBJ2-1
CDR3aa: CASSPAPGGEQFF
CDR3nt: TGTGCCAGCAGCCCCGCTCCGGGCGGTGAGCAGTTCTTC

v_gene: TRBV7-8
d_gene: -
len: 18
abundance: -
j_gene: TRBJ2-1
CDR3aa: CASSLRLKRGTTTGEQFF
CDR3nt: TGTGCCAGCAGCTTACGGTTGAAGAGGGGGACCACAACCGGTGAGCAGTTCTTC

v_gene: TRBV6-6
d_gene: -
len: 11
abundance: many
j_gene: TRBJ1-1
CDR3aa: CASSTNTEAFF
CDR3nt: TGTGCCAGCAGCACCAACACTGAAGCTTTCTTT

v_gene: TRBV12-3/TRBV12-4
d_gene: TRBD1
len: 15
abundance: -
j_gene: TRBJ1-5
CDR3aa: CAGSRTGEGNQPQHF
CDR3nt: TGTGCCGGCAGTAGGACAGGGGAGGGCAATCAGCCCCAGCATTTT

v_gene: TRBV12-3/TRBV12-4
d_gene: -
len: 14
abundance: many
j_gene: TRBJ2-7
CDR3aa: CASSFMADSYEQYF
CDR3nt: TGTGCCAGCAGTTTTATGGCAGACTCCTACGAGCAGTACTTC

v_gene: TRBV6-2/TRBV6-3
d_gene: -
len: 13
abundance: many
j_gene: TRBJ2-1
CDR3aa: CASSYSGEFEQFF
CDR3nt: TGTGCCAGCAGTTACTCAGGCGAATTTGAGCAGTTCTTC

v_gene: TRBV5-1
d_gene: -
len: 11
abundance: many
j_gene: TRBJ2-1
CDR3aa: CASSLARVRFF
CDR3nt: TGCGCCAGCAGCTTGGCGAGGGTCAGGTTCTTC

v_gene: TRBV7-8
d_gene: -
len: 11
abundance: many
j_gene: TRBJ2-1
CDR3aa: CASSPQDEQFF
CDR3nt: TGTGCCAGCAGCCCTCAGGATGAGCAGTTCTTC

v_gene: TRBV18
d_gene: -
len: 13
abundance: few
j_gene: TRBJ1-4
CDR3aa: CASSLRPNEKLFF
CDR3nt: TGTGCCAGCTCACTACGACCTAATGAAAAACTGTTTTTT

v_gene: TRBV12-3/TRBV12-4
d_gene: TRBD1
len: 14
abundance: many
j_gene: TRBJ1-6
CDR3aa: CASSPGQVNSPLHF
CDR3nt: TGTGCCAGCAGTCCGGGACAGGTTAATTCACCCCTCCACTTT

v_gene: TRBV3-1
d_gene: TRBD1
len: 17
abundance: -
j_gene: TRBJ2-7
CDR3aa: CASSQTQQGKSSYEQYF
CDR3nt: TGTGCCAGCAGCCAGACGCAACAGGGGAAAAGCTCCTACGAGCAGTACTTC

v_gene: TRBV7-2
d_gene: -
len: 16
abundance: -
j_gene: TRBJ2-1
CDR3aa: CASRYWGRGSYNEQFF
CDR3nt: TGTGCCAGCAGATACTGGGGTAGAGGCTCCTACAATGAGCAGTTCTTC

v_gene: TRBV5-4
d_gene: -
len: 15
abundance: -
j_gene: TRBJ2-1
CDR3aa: CASSSGDKSYNEQFF
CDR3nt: TGTGCCAGCAGCTCGGGGGACAAGTCCTACAATGAGCAGTTCTTC

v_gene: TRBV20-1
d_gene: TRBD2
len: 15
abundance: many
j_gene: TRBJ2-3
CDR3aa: CSAGGLAGVTDTQYF
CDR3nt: TGCAGTGCTGGTGGACTAGCGGGGGTCACAGATACGCAGTATTTT

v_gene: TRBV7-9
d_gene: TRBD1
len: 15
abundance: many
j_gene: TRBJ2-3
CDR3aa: CASSLGGQPTDTQYF
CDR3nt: TGTGCCAGCAGCTTAGGGGGACAGCCTACAGATACGCAGTATTTT

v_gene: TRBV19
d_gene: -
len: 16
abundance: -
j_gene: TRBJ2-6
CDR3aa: CASSITGTSGANVLTF
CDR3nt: TGTGCCAGTAGTATTACGGGGACCTCTGGGGCCAACGTCCTGACTTTC

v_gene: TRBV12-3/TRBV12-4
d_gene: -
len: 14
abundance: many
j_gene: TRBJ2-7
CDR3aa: CASSLRGSGYEQYF
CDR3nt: TGTGCCAGCAGTTTACGTGGGTCGGGATACGAGCAGTACTTC

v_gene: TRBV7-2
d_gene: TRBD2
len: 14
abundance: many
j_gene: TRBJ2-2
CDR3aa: CASRSRGSTGELFF
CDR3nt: TGTGCCAGCAGGTCGCGGGGGAGCACCGGGGAGCTGTTTTTT

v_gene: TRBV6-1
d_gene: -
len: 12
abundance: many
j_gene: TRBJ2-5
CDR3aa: CASSEGLTGQYF
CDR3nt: TGTGCCAGCAGTGAAGGTCTCACGGGCCAGTACTTC

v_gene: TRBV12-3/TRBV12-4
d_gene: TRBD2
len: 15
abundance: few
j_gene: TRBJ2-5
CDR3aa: CASSVGAGGQETQYF
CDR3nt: TGTGCCAGCAGTGTGGGCGCGGGGGGCCAAGAGACCCAGTACTTC

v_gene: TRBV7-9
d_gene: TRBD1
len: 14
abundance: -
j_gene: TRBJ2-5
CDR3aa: CASNPLRGQETQYF
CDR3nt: TGTGCCAGCAACCCCCTCAGGGGGCAAGAGACCCAGTACTTC

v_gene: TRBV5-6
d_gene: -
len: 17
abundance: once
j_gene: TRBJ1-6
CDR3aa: CASRGRGSFLYNSPLHF
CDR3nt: TGTGCCAGCAGGGGCCGGGGCTCCTTCCTTTATAATTCACCCCTCCACTTT

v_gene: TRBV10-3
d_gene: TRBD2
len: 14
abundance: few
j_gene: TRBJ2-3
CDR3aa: CAISVRTSSDTQYF
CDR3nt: TGTGCCATCAGTGTTAGGACTAGCTCAGATACGCAGTATTTT